This record covers a single TCR beta chain. An even split of each subset's genomic DNA across several immunoSEQ plates was performed. The table came from immunoSEQ multiplex PCR; TCRdb's copy has only in-frame clones and leaves some out. The sample carries hundreds of thousands of clones, around three quarters recorded once. These data originate in a study of shared clonotypes between healthy human individuals. This CDR3 spans 17 amino acids. The germline V gene encodes CDR1 SGDLS and CDR2 YYNGEE. V shed 10 bases, J shed 0 bases, and the junction held 13 bases outside the gene matches. The sequence derives from a woman aged 40 to 55 in good health. Some clones in this sample may be carry-over from other donors' samples. The chain recombines TRBV9 with TRBJ2-2, with 9 bases matching TRBD2. Sequencing was carried out using PBMCs. CDR3 region: CASQRGLAPSNTGELFF. CDR3 bases: TGTGCCTCCCAGAGGGGACTAGCTCCATCGAACACCGGGGAGCTGTTTTTT.